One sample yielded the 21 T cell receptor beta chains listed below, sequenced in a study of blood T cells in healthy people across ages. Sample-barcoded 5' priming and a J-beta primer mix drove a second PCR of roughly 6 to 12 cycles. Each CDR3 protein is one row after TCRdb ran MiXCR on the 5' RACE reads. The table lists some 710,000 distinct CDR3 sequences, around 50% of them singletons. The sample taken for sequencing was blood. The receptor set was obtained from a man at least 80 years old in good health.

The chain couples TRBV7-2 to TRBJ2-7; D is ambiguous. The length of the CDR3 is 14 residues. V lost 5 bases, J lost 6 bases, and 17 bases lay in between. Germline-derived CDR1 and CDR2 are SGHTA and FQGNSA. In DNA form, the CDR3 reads TGTGCCAGCAGCATAGGGATCATGCGGTGCGAGCAGTACTTC. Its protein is CASSIGIMRCEQYF.

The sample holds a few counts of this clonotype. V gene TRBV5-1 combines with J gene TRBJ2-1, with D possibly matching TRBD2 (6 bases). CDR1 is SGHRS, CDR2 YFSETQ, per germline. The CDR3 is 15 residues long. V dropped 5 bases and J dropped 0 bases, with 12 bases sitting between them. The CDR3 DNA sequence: TGCGCCAGCAGTAGTCCCGGGAGCTCCTACAATGAGCAGTTCTTC. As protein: CASSSPGSSYNEQFF.

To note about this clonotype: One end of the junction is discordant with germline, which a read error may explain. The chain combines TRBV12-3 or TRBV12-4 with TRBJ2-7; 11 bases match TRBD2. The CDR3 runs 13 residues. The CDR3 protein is CASSLAGGHEQYF. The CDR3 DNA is TGTGCCAGCAGTCTAGCGGGAGGTCATGAGCAGTACTTC.

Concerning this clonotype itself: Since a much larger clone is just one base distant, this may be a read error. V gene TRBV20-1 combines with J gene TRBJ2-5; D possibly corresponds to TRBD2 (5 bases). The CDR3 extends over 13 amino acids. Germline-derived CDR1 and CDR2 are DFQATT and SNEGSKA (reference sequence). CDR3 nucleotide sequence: TGCGGTGCACTAGGCTGGGATCGCAATGAGCAGTACTTC. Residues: CGALGWDRNEQYF.

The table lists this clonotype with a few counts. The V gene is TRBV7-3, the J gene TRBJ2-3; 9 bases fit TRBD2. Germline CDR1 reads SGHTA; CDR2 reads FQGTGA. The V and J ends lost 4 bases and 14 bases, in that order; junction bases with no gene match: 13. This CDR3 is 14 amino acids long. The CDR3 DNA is TGTGCCAGCAGCTCTAGGCCTAGCGGGGCCCCGCGGTATTTT. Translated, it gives CASSSRPSGAPRYF.

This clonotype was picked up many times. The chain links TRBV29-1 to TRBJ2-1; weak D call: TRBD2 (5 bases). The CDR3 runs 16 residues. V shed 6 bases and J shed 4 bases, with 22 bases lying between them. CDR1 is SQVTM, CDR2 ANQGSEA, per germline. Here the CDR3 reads CSVETDSRTGYNEQFF. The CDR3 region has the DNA TGCAGCGTGGAGACGGACTCCCGGACGGGTTACAATGAGCAGTTCTTC.

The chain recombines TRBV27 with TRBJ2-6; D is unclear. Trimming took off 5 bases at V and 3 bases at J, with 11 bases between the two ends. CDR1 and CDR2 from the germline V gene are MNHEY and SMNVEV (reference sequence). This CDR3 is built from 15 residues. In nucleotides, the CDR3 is TGTGCCAGCAGTCAACTCTCCGTTGGGGCCAACGTCCTGACTTTC. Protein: CASSQLSVGANVLTF.

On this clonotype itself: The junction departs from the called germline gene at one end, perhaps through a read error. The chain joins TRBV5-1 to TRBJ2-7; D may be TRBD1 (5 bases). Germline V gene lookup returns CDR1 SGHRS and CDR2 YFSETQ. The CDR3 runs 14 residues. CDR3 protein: CASTGVQGSDEQYF. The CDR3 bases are TGCGCCAGCACTGGGGTCCAGGGCTCCGACGAGCAGTACTTC.

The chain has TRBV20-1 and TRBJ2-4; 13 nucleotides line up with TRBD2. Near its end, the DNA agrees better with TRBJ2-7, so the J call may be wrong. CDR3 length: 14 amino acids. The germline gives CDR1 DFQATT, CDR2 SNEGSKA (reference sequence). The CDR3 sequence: CSARGTSGTYEQYF. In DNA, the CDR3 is TGCAGTGCTAGGGGGACTAGCGGGACGTACGAGCAGTACTTC.

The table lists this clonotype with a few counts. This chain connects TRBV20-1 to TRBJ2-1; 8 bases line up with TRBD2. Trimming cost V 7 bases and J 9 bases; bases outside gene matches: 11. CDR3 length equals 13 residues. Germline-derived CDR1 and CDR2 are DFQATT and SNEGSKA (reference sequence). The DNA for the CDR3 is TGCAGTGACCAAGGACTAGCCTCCGGTGAGCAGTTCTTC. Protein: CSDQGLASGEQFF.

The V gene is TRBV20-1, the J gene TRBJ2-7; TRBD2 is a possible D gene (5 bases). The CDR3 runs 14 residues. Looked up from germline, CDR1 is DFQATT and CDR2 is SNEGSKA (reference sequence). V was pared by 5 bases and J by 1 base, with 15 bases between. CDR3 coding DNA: TGCAGTGCTGCCAGCGAACGGGGTTCCTACGAGCAGTACTTC. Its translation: CSAASERGSYEQYF.

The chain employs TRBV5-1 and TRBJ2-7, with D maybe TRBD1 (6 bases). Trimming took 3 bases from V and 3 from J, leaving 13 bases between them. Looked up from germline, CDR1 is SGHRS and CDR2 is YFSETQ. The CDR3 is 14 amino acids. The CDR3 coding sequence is TGCGCCAGCAGCTATGGACAGAACAACTACGAGCAGTACTTC. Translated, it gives CASSYGQNNYEQYF.

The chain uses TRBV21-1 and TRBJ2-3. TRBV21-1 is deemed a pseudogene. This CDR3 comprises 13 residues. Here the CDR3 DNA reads TGTGCCAGCAGCAACAAGGGTTCGGATACGCAGTATTTT. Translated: CASSNKGSDTQYF.

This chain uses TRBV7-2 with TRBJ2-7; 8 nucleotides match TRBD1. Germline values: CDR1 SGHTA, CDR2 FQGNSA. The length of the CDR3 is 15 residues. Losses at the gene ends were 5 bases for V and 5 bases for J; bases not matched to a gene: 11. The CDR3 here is CASSKSWTGKNEQYF. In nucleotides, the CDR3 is TGTGCCAGCAGCAAAAGTTGGACAGGGAAGAACGAGCAGTACTTC.

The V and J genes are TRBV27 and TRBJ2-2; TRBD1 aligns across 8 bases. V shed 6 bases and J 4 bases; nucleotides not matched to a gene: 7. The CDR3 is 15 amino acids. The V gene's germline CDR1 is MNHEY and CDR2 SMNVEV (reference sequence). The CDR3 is CASRTGEVGTGELFF. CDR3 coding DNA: TGTGCCAGCAGGACAGGGGAAGTTGGCACCGGGGAGCTGTTTTTT.

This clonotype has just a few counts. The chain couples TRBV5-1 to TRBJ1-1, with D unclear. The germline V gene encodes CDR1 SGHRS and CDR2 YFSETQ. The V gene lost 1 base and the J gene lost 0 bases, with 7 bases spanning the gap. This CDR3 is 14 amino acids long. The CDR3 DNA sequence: TGCGCCAGCAGCTTGTCCAGCCTGAACACTGAAGCTTTCTTT. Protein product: CASSLSSLNTEAFF.

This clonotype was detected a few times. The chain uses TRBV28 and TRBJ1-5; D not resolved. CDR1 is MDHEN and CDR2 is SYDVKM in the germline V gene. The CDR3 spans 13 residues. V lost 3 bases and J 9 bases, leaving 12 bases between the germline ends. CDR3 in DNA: TGTGCCAGCAGTTTGTTTCGACCCTCGCCCCAGCATTTT. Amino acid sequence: CASSLFRPSPQHF.

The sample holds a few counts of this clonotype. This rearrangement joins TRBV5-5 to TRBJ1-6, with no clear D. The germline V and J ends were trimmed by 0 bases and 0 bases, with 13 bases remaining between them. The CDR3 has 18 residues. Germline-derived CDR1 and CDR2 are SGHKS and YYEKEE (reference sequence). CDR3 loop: CASSLERQASSYNSPLHF. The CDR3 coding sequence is TGTGCCAGCAGCTTGGAACGGCAGGCGAGCTCCTATAATTCACCCCTCCACTTT. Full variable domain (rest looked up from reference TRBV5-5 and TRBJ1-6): DAGVTQSPTHLIKTRGQQVTLRCSPISGHKSVSWYQQVLGQGPQFIFQYYEKEERGRGNFPDRFSARQFPNYSSELNVNALLLGDSALYLCASSLERQASSYNSPLHFGNGTRLTVT.

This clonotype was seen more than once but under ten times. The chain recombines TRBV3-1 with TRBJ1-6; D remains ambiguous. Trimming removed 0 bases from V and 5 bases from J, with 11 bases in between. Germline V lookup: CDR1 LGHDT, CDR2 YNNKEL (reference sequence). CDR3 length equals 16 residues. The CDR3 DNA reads TGTGCCAGCAGCCAAGATTGGCACCTTAATAATTCACCCCTCCACTTT. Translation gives CASSQDWHLNNSPLHF.

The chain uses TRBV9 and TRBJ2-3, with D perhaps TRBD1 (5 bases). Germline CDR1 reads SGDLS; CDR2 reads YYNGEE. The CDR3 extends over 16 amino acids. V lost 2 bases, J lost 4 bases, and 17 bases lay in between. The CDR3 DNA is TGTGCCAGCAGCGTCGGTACTTCCAGGGCCCCAGATACGCAGTATTTT. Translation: CASSVGTSRAPDTQYF.

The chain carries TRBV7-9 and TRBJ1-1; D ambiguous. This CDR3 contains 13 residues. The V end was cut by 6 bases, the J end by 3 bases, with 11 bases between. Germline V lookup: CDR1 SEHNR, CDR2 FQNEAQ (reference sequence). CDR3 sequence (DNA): TGTGCCAGCAGAGGAGTGTGGGACACTGAAGCTTTCTTT. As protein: CASRGVWDTEAFF.